This is a list of T cell receptor beta chains from one sample in a study of shared clonotypes between healthy human individuals. This table comes from immunoSEQ multiplex PCR, and its TCRdb copy is limited to in-frame clones, with some not included. Among about 580,000 clones listed, roughly 98% were seen once. The sample consisted of naive CD8+ T cells sorted from blood. These TCRs come from a man aged 25-40 years in good health. Each CDR3 is given with its conserved first and last residue. A D gene is named only where the DNA matches it firmly. Rows give clone size only sometimes, using once, few, many, or a class for an expanded clone.

D	size	V	J	CDR3	DNA
TRBD1	-	TRBV11-2	TRBJ2-7	CASRFARTGGYEQYF	TGTGCCAGCAGATTCGCCCGGACAGGGGGCTACGAGCAGTACTTC
-	-	TRBV11-2	TRBJ2-7	CASTLSGGYEQYF	TGTGCCAGCACCCTTTCAGGCGGCTACGAGCAGTACTTC
TRBD1	-	TRBV2	TRBJ1-2	CASREGGAGYGYTF	TGTGCCAGCAGGGAAGGGGGCGCGGGCTATGGCTACACCTTC
-	-	TRBV6-1	TRBJ2-1	CASSGRRMTYNEQFF	TGTGCCAGCAGTGGGAGACGTATGACCTACAATGAGCAGTTCTTC
TRBD1	-	TRBV13	TRBJ1-2	CASSSGTGGSGYTF	TGTGCCAGCAGCTCCGGGACAGGGGGCTCTGGCTACACCTTC
-	-	TRBV7-9	TRBJ2-1	CASSTPGPYNEQFF	TGTGCCAGCAGCACCCCGGGACCGTACAATGAGCAGTTCTTC
-	-	TRBV14	TRBJ2-1	CASSQEKGRGGFGSYNEQFF	TGTGCCAGCAGCCAAGAGAAGGGACGAGGGGGATTCGGGTCCTACAATGAGCAGTTCTTC
-	few	TRBV13	TRBJ2-7	CASSFPTREQYF	TGTGCCAGCAGCTTCCCCACGAGGGAGCAGTACTTC
-	-	TRBV7-9	TRBJ2-7	CASSQTIHEQYF	TGTGCCAGCAGCCAAACAATCCACGAGCAGTACTTC
-	-	TRBV7-9	TRBJ1-3	CASSPRTSGNTIYF	TGTGCCAGCAGCCCCCGGACTTCTGGAAACACCATATATTTT
-	-	TRBV6-5	TRBJ2-7	CASRHRTGYEQYF	TGTGCCAGCAGGCATCGGACGGGCTACGAGCAGTACTTC
TRBD1	-	TRBV14	TRBJ2-1	CASSKVDRGRNEQFF	TGTGCCAGCAGCAAGGTGGACAGGGGCCGCAATGAGCAGTTCTTC
-	once	TRBV6-4	TRBJ1-2	CASSGPRTNYGYTF	TGTGCCAGCAGTGGCCCCAGGACTAACTATGGCTACACCTTC
TRBD2	-	TRBV29-1	TRBJ2-1	CSVLGLAGGRNEQFF	TGCAGCGTTTTGGGACTAGCGGGAGGCAGGAATGAGCAGTTCTTC
-	-	TRBV6-1	TRBJ1-4	CASSEFHAGSNEKLFF	TGTGCCAGCAGTGAATTCCATGCGGGTTCAAATGAAAAACTGTTTTTT
-	-	TRBV5-1	TRBJ1-1	CASSLAGTVNTEAFF	TGCGCCAGCAGCTTGGCGGGAACCGTGAACACTGAAGCTTTCTTT
-	-	TRBV13	TRBJ2-3	CASSPPGAGRTDTQYF	TGTGCCAGCAGCCCCCCCGGTGCGGGACGCACAGATACGCAGTATTTT
-	once	TRBV7-9	TRBJ1-1	CASKREVVTEAFF	TGTGCCAGCAAGAGGGAAGTTGTCACTGAAGCTTTCTTT
-	-	TRBV25-1	TRBJ1-1	CASSENEGMNTEAFF	TGTGCCAGCAGTGAAAATGAGGGAATGAACACTGAAGCTTTCTTT
TRBD1	-	TRBV7-6	TRBJ2-7	CASSQGTGGDYEQYF	TGTGCCAGCAGCCAGGGGACAGGGGGCGACTACGAGCAGTACTTC
-	-	TRBV9	TRBJ1-1	CASSVVQGAEAFF	TGTGCCAGCAGCGTAGTACAGGGCGCTGAAGCTTTCTTT
-	-	TRBV18	TRBJ2-7	CASSPPNRPTYEQYF	TGTGCCAGCTCACCACCAAACAGGCCTACCTACGAGCAGTACTTC
-	-	TRBV7-9	TRBJ2-7	CASSSGRSSYEQYF	TGTGCCAGCAGCTCCGGACGGAGCTCCTACGAGCAGTACTTC
-	-	TRBV6-5	TRBJ2-1	CASSHFGDILEQFF	TGTGCCAGCAGCCATTTCGGAGATATTCTTGAGCAGTTCTTC
-	-	TRBV30	TRBJ1-1	CAWGGVTGVAFF	TGTGCCTGGGGAGGGGTGACAGGTGTCGCTTTCTTT
-	-	TRBV2	TRBJ2-6	CASSDSGRATAGANVLTF	TGTGCCAGCAGTGATTCAGGCAGGGCAACTGCTGGGGCCAACGTCCTGACTTTC
-	-	TRBV27	TRBJ2-1	CASAPRGAMNEQFF	TGTGCCAGCGCCCCTCGGGGCGCGATGAATGAGCAGTTCTTC
TRBD2	-	TRBV6-5	TRBJ2-1	CASSYSSGRASEQFF	TGTGCCAGCAGTTACTCGAGCGGGAGGGCTAGTGAGCAGTTCTTC
-	-	TRBV7-9	TRBJ2-5	CASILWRDGETQYF	TGTGCCAGCATTTTGTGGCGGGATGGGGAGACCCAGTACTTC
-	-	TRBV30	TRBJ2-1	CAWSDGYLYNEQFF	TGTGCCTGGAGTGACGGCTACCTCTACAATGAGCAGTTCTTC
TRBD2	-	TRBV7-6	TRBJ2-3	CASSYLAGESTDTQYF	TGTGCCAGCAGCTATCTAGCGGGAGAAAGCACAGATACGCAGTATTTT
TRBD1	-	TRBV6-5	TRBJ2-3	CASSYSNDRGEDTQYF	TGTGCCAGCAGTTACTCGAACGACAGGGGGGAAGATACGCAGTATTTT
-	-	TRBV11-2	TRBJ2-2	CASSSTTVTNTGELFF	TGTGCCAGCAGCTCCACAACAGTGACGAACACCGGGGAGCTGTTTTTT
TRBD2	-	TRBV7-2	TRBJ2-1	CASSLRYEGLAGDIEQFF	TGTGCCAGCAGCTTACGGTATGAGGGACTAGCGGGAGATATTGAGCAGTTCTTC
TRBD1	-	TRBV5-4	TRBJ2-7	CASSHGDSPYEQYF	TGTGCCAGCAGCCATGGGGACAGCCCCTACGAGCAGTACTTC
-	-	TRBV5-6	TRBJ2-1	CASSDEGLLHRNEQFF	TGTGCCAGCAGCGACGAAGGGCTTCTACACCGCAATGAGCAGTTCTTC
TRBD1	-	TRBV27	TRBJ2-1	CASSLNAGTGAYNEQFF	TGTGCCAGCAGTTTAAACGCCGGGACAGGGGCCTACAATGAGCAGTTCTTC
-	-	TRBV5-6	TRBJ2-7	CASSLGREQYF	TGTGCCAGCAGCTTGGGCCGCGAGCAGTACTTC
-	-	TRBV7-9	TRBJ2-7	CASSPYEQYF	TGTGCCAGCAGCCCCTACGAGCAGTACTTC
-	-	TRBV7-9	TRBJ2-7	CASSQAQIEQYF	TGTGCCAGCAGTCAAGCCCAGATCGAGCAGTACTTC
TRBD1	-	TRBV6-5	TRBJ1-1	CASCQGARTEAFF	TGTGCCAGCTGTCAGGGGGCGAGGACTGAAGCTTTCTTT
-	-	TRBV6-5	TRBJ2-5	CASSFALTGTGETQYF	TGTGCCAGCAGTTTCGCCCTCACAGGGACTGGGGAGACCCAGTACTTC
-	-	TRBV7-9	TRBJ2-2	CASSSPRGYDTGELFF	TGTGCCAGCAGCTCCCCCCGGGGTTATGACACCGGGGAGCTGTTTTTT
-	-	TRBV6-5	TRBJ2-5	CASSAGDQETQYF	TGTGCCAGCAGTGCCGGAGACCAAGAGACCCAGTACTTC
TRBD1	once	TRBV28	TRBJ2-1	CASSHRGTNEQFF	TGTGCCAGCAGTCACAGGGGTACCAATGAGCAGTTCTTC
-	-	TRBV5-4	TRBJ2-1	CASSLDLAYEQFF	TGTGCCAGCAGCTTGGATCTGGCTTATGAGCAGTTCTTC
-	-	TRBV9	TRBJ2-3	CASSDEPSTDTQYF	TGTGCCAGCAGCGACGAACCTAGCACAGATACGCAGTATTTT
-	-	TRBV10-3	TRBJ2-3	CAISESTGTDTQYF	TGTGCCATCAGTGAGTCTACGGGGACAGATACGCAGTATTTT
-	-	TRBV27	TRBJ2-2	CASSMYRGSGELFF	TGTGCCAGCAGTATGTATCGGGGGTCTGGGGAGCTGTTTTTT
-	-	TRBV10-1	TRBJ2-3	CASSDSAAGAKDTQYF	TGCGCCAGCAGTGATTCGGCGGCAGGGGCTAAAGATACGCAGTATTTT
-	-	TRBV6-1	TRBJ2-1	CASRNRDQAYNEQFF	TGTGCCAGCAGGAACCGGGACCAAGCCTACAATGAGCAGTTCTTC